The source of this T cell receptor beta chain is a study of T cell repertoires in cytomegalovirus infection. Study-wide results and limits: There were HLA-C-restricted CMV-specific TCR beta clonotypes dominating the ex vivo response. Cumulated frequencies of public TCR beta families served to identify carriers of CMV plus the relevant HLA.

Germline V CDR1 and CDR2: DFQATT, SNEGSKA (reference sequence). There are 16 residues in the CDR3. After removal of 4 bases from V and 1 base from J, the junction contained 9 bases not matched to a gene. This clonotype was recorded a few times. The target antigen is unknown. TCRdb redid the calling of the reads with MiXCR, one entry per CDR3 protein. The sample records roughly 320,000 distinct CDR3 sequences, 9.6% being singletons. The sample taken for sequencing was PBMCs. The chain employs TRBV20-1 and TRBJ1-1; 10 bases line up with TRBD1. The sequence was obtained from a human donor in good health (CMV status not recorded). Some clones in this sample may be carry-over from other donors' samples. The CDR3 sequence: CSANRQGARRNTEAFF. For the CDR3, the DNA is TGCAGTGCTAACAGACAGGGGGCGCGAAGGAACACTGAAGCTTTCTTT.